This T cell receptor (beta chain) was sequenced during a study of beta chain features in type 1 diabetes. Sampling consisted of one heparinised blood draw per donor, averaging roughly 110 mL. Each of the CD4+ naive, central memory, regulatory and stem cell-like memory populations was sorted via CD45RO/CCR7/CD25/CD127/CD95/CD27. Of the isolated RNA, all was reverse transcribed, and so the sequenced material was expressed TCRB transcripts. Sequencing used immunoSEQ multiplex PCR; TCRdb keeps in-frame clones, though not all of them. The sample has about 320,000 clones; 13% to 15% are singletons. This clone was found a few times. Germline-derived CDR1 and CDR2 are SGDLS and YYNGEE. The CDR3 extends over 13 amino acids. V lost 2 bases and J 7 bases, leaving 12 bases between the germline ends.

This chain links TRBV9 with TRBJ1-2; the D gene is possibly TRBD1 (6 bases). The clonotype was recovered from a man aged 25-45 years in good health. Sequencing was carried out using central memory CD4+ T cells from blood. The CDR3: CASSVPGTTGYTF. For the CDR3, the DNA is TGTGCCAGCAGCGTGCCCGGGACAACTGGCTACACCTTC.